The clone carrying this T cell receptor beta chain came up a few times. This entry is derived from a study of Graves' ophthalmopathy and Graves' hyperthyroidism. RNA transcripts were the source from which TCR beta CDR3 regions were amplified. RT-PCR with HTBI primers came first, then second-round multiplex PCR. TCRdb used MiXCR to reprocess the multiplex PCR reads, holding one entry per CDR3 protein. The sample shows around 520,000 distinct CDR3 sequences, less than 40% of them seen only once. Diagnosis was based on clinical symptoms, serum thyroxine, TRAb, thyroid ultrasound and orbital computed tomography. V was clipped by 0 bases and J by 0 bases; unmatched bases: 11. The CDR3 covers 18 residues. In germline, CDR1 is SGHDT, CDR2 YYEEEE.

The sample consisted of peripheral blood or thyroid tissue (not recorded which). The sequence derives from an adult man with Graves' hyperthyroidism. V usage is TRBV5-6 and J usage is TRBJ2-5; 7 bases match TRBD2. In DNA, the CDR3 is TGTGCCAGCAGCTTGGTGTGGTTCGGGGGAGGGGACCAAGAGACCCAGTACTTC. It translates to CASSLVWFGGGDQETQYF. The full variable domain, its missing parts supplied by reference TRBV5-6 and TRBJ2-5, is DAGVTQSPTHLIKTRGQQVTLRCSPKSGHDTVSWYQQALGQGPQFIFQYYEEEERQRGNFPDRFSGHQFPNYSSELNVNALLLGDSALYLCASSLVWFGGGDQETQYFGPGTRLLVL.